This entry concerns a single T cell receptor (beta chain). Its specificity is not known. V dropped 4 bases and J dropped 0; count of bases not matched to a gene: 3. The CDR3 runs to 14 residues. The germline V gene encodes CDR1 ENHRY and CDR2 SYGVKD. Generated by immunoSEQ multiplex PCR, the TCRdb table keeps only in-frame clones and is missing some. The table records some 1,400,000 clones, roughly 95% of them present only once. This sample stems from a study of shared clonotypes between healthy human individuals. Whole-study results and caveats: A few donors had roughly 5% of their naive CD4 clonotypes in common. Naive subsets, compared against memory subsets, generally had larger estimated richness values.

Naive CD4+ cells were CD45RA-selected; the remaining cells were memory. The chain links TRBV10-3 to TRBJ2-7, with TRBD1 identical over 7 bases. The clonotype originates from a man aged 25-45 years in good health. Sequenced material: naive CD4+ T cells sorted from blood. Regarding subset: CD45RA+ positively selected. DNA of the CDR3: TGTGCCATCAGTGCCCGGGACAGCTCCTACGAGCAGTACTTC. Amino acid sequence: CAISARDSSYEQYF.